Listed here are 16 T cell receptor beta chains from one sample, sequenced in a study of shared T cell receptors in the human thymus (dated by TCRdb to the early 2020s). Library construction relied on the immunoSEQ multiplex PCR assay. The immuneACCESS repertoire file appears here via TCRdb, limited to in-frame rearrangements. These files lack a portion of the clones; in checked studies, under half of the deficit traces to unresolved V genes, and the cause of the others is not known. The sample yields some 660,000 clones; around 87% were counted once. Of the sample, roughly 0.0086% is held by the ten largest clones. The sample also formed part of further work on human thymus T cells.

The specimen was thymocytes. These receptors originate from a boy younger than two with a congenital heart defect. Donor details come from another sample of the same person, matched by shared clones.

The rearrangement links TRBV9 to TRBJ2-2; no clear D gene. Germline V gene data show CDR1 as SGDLS and CDR2 as YYNGEE. V was cut by 3 bases and J by 3 bases, with 15 bases left in between. This CDR3 comprises 16 residues. For the CDR3, the DNA is TGTGCCAGCAGCGCGAGAAATAAAATTCACACCGGGGAGCTGTTTTTT. Translated: CASSARNKIHTGELFF. Together with reference TRBV9 and TRBJ2-2, the CDR3 gives the full variable domain: DSGVTQTPKHLITATGQRVTLRCSPRSGDLSVYWYQQSLDQGLQFLIQYYNGEERAKGNILERFSAQQFPDLHSELNLSSLELGDSALYFCASSARNKIHTGELFFGEGSRLTVL.

The J gene is TRBJ1-5, the V gene TRBV2; TRBD1 might be the D (6 bases). Germline-derived CDR1 and CDR2 are SNHLY and FYNNEI. The V and J ends lost 6 bases and 5 bases respectively, with 17 bases between them. The CDR3 sequence is 15 residues long. The CDR3 coding sequence is TGTGCCAGCAGCTTCGGACAGCCAATTCATCAGCCCCAGCATTTT. This encodes CASSFGQPIHQPQHF.

The chain links TRBV7-6 to TRBJ2-2; the D gene is possibly TRBD2 (6 bases). V lost 10 bases and J lost 1, with 16 bases in between. Germline V gene sequence: CDR1 SGHVS, CDR2 FNYEAQ. The CDR3 covers 15 residues. The chain's CDR3 is CATSDGRKNTGELFF. The CDR3 DNA reads TGTGCCACCTCGGACGGGAGAAAGAACACCGGGGAGCTGTTTTTT.

The chain uses TRBV15 and TRBJ1-1; D not resolved. This CDR3 is 16 amino acids long. The V gene's germline CDR1 is LNHNV and CDR2 YYDKDF (reference sequence). With 1 base removed from V and 2 bases from J, the gap between germline ends came to 14 bases. The CDR3, as DNA: TGTGCCACCAGCAGAGTGGAGGCAGTTCCTAACACTGAAGCTTTCTTT. This codes for CATSRVEAVPNTEAFF.

A single count supports this clone. The chain uses TRBV27 and TRBJ2-7; 10 bases line up with TRBD1. J was trimmed by 5 bases and V by 6 bases; bases with no gene match: 4. The CDR3 is 13 amino acids. Germline CDR1 reads MNHEY; CDR2 reads SMNVEV (reference sequence). In DNA, the CDR3 is TGTGCCAGCAGCCCGACAGGGGGCCACGAGCAGTACTTC. Translated: CASSPTGGHEQYF.

This sequence joins TRBV5-1 and TRBJ2-7, with 8 bases identical to TRBD1. CDR3 length equals 15 residues. Trimming removed 4 bases from V and 4 bases from J; junction bases left unmatched: 10. Germline CDR1 reads SGHRS; CDR2 reads YFSETQ. In DNA, the CDR3 is TGCGCCAGCAGCCTCCCCGGGACAGGAAAGTACGAGCAGTACTTC. Its translation: CASSLPGTGKYEQYF. Full variable domain (outside the CDR3, taken from reference TRBV5-1 and TRBJ2-7): KAGVTQTPRYLIKTRGQQVTLSCSPISGHRSVSWYQQTPGQGLQFLFEYFSETQRNKGNFPGRFSGRQFSNSRSEMNVSTLELGDSALYLCASSLPGTGKYEQYFGPGTRLTVT.

The sample holds one count of this clone. Germline is not matched at one junction end, which may reflect a read error. The chain carries TRBV5-1 and TRBJ1-2; D uncertain. Per germline, CDR1 SGHRS and CDR2 YFSETQ. The CDR3 extends over 14 amino acids. The CDR3 loop is CASSLGYENYCYTF. CDR3 sequence (DNA): TGCGCCAGCAGCTTGGGATATGAAAACTATTGCTACACCTTC.

As concerns this clone: An end of the junction does not agree with germline; a read error may underlie this. V usage is TRBV4-2 and J usage is TRBJ2-4; 9 nucleotides agree with TRBD1. Germline CDR1 reads LGHNA; CDR2 reads YNFKEQ. The CDR3 length is 18 residues. CDR3 bases: TGTGCCAACAGCCAAGTCACGGACAGGGGTCTTTCCAAAAACATTCAGTACTTC. Translated, it gives CANSQVTDRGLSKNIQYF.

This chain joins TRBV6-6 and TRBJ2-1; TRBD2 aligns across 10 bases. The junction had 9 bases not matched to a gene; V was cut back by 6 bases and J by 4 bases. Germline V gene data show CDR1 as MNHNY and CDR2 as SVGAGI (reference sequence). CDR3 length equals 16 residues. Here the CDR3 DNA reads TGTGCCAGCAGCCGCGCACTAGCGGGACCTTACAATGAGCAGTTCTTC. Residues: CASSRALAGPYNEQFF.

The chain combines TRBV5-1 with TRBJ1-4, with a possible D match to TRBD1 (6 bases). V was cut by 4 bases and J by 8 bases, with 12 bases left in between. This CDR3 spans 13 amino acids. Germline V gene lookup returns CDR1 SGHRS and CDR2 YFSETQ. In DNA form, the CDR3 reads TGCGCCAGCAGCCCCTGTGGACAGGAAAAACTGTTTTTT. Translating gives CASSPCGQEKLFF.

As DNA, the CDR3 is TGTGCCAGCAGCGTAGGAAGGGACAGACACGAGCAGTACTTC. It specifies CASSVGRDRHEQYF. The chain combines TRBV9 with TRBJ2-7; TRBD1 aligns across 7 bases. Germline V gene data show CDR1 as SGDLS and CDR2 as YYNGEE. This CDR3 has 14 amino acids. V dropped 0 bases and J dropped 5; count of bases not matched to a gene: 5.

V and J are TRBV28 and TRBJ1-1; perhaps TRBD1 as D (6 bases). CDR1 is MDHEN, CDR2 SYDVKM, per germline. CDR3 length: 17 amino acids. V lost 5 bases and J lost 5, with 24 bases in between. In DNA, the CDR3 is TGTGCCAGCAGTATCCCGGGGGGGGCAATTTTGTGGACTGAAGCTTTCTTT. Translating it yields CASSIPGGAILWTEAFF.

This chain connects TRBV19 to TRBJ2-3; D perhaps matches TRBD2 (6 bases). Deletions cut 0 bases from V and 0 bases from J, with 13 bases between. Germline assignment: CDR1 LNHDA and CDR2 SQIVND (reference sequence). The CDR3 totals 17 residues. The CDR3 DNA follows: TGTGCCAGTAGTATAGATCCATGGGAGGTTAGCACAGATACGCAGTATTTT. Amino acid sequence: CASSIDPWEVSTDTQYF.

CDR3 bases: TGTGCCAGCAGCCCCGGGGGGGCTGATACGCAGTATTTT. It codes for CASSPGGADTQYF. V is TRBV4-2 and J is TRBJ2-3, with 8 bases aligning to TRBD2. The CDR3 runs to 13 residues. V was pared by 4 bases and J by 6 bases, with 3 bases of the junction left unmatched. Germline assignment: CDR1 LGHNA and CDR2 YNFKEQ.

The chain employs TRBV5-1 and TRBJ2-7; 16 nucleotides agree with TRBD2. The junction had 12 bases not matched to a gene; V was cut back by 4 bases and J by 2 bases. Germline V gene sequence: CDR1 SGHRS, CDR2 YFSETQ. The CDR3 length is 19 residues. The CDR3: CASSLGTSGGALSTYEQYF. CDR3 nucleotides: TGCGCCAGCAGCCTGGGGACTAGCGGGGGGGCCCTATCTACCTACGAGCAGTACTTC.

The DNA of the CDR3 is TGTGCCAGCAGTTTTCCGGCGGGGCAAGAGACCCAGTACTTC. Amino acids: CASSFPAGQETQYF. V usage is TRBV28 and J usage is TRBJ2-5; D is perhaps TRBD2 (6 bases). The CDR3 loop spans 14 amino acids. The germline V gene has CDR1 MDHEN and CDR2 SYDVKM. V dropped 3 bases and J dropped 2 bases, with 10 bases sitting between them.